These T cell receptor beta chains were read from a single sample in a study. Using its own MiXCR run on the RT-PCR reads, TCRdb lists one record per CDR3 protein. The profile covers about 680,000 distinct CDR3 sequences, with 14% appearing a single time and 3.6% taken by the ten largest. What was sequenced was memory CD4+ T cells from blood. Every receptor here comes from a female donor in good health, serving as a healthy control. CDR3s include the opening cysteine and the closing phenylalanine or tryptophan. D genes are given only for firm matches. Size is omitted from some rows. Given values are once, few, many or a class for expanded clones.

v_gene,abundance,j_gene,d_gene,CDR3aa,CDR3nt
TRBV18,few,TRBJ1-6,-,CASSPANNSPLHF,TGTGCCAGCTCACCAGCGAATAATTCACCCCTCCACTTT
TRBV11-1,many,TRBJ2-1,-,CASSPRTRVSYNEQFF,TGTGCCAGCAGCCCCCGCACCCGGGTGTCCTACAATGAGCAGTTCTTC
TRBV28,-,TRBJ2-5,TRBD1,CASSSPGTGPETQYF,TGTGCCAGCAGTTCGCCCGGGACAGGTCCGGAGACCCAGTACTTC
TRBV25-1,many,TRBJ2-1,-,CASSEVHSRTQFF,TGTGCCAGCAGCGAAGTCCATAGCAGGACTCAGTTCTTC
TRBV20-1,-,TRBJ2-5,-,CSASTAGIETQYF,TGCAGTGCCTCAACAGCGGGCATCGAGACCCAGTACTTC
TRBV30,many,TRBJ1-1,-,CAWSSVPANTEAFF,TGTGCCTGGAGTTCGGTTCCGGCGAACACTGAAGCTTTCTTT
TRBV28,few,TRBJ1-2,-,CASSLRPGNGYTF,TGTGCCAGCAGTTTACGGCCAGGAAATGGCTACACCTTC
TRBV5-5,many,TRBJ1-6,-,CASSLAVTDNSPLHF,TGTGCCAGCAGCTTGGCCGTGACAGATAATTCACCCCTCCACTTT
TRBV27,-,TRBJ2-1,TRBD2,CASSFTSGSYEQFF,TGTGCCAGCAGTTTTACTAGCGGGAGCTATGAGCAGTTCTTC
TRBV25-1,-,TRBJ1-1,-,CASSVTFGGAVAFF,TGTGCCAGCAGTGTCACCTTTGGGGGGGCTGTGGCTTTCTTT
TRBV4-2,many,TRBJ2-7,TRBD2,CASSRGLAGGSAYEQYF,TGTGCCAGCAGCCGCGGACTAGCGGGAGGAAGCGCCTACGAGCAGTACTTC
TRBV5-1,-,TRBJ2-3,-,CASSLKEGDTQYF,TGCGCCAGCAGCTTGAAGGAAGGAGATACGCAGTATTTT
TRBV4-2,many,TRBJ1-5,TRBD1,CASSQDAQTGWGNQPQHF,TGTGCCAGCAGCCAAGATGCGCAGACAGGGTGGGGCAATCAGCCCCAGCATTTT
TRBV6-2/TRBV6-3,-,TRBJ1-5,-,CAARPGAQRNQPQHF,TGTGCCGCCAGGCCGGGGGCGCAACGGAATCAGCCCCAGCATTTT
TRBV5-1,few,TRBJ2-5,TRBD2,CASSSGGTSGGYQETQYF,TGCGCCAGCAGCTCCGGCGGGACTAGCGGGGGGTACCAAGAGACCCAGTACTTC
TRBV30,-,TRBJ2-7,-,CASMFGDSYEQYF,TGTGCCTCCATGTTCGGAGACAGCTACGAGCAGTACTTC
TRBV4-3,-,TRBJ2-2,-,CASSQSSGAGELFF,TGCGCCAGCAGCCAAAGTTCGGGTGCCGGGGAGCTGTTTTTT
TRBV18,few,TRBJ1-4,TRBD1,CASSTGQGGTNEKLFF,TGTGCCAGCTCAACCGGACAGGGGGGAACTAATGAAAAACTGTTTTTT
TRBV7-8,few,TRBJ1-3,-,CASSLMRGAGNTIYF,TGTGCCAGCAGCTTAATGCGAGGGGCCGGAAACACCATATATTTT
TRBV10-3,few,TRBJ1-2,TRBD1,CAISGTGAQQRGYTF,TGTGCCATCAGTGGGACAGGGGCTCAACAGAGGGGCTACACCTTC
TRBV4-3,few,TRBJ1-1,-,CASSQTGWESEAFF,TGCGCCAGCAGCCAAACGGGTTGGGAATCTGAAGCTTTCTTT
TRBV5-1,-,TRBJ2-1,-,CASTLTGRNEQFF,TGCGCCAGCACCCTTACCGGGCGGAATGAGCAGTTCTTC
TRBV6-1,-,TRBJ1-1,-,CASSFIRDEAFF,TGTGCCAGCAGTTTTATCCGGGACGAAGCTTTCTTT
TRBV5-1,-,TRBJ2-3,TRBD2,CASSLALVAGSTDTQYF,TGCGCCAGCAGCTTGGCCTTGGTAGCGGGGAGCACAGATACGCAGTATTTT
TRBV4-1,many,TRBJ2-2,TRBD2,CASSQPTSGRHTGELFF,TGCGCCAGCAGCCAACCGACTAGCGGGAGACACACCGGGGAGCTGTTTTTT
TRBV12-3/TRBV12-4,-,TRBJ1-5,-,CASSLSLQRHF,TGTGCCAGCAGTTTGAGCCTACAGCGGCATTTT
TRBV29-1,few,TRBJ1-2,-,CSVETSGKGYGYTF,TGCAGCGTTGAAACGTCAGGGAAAGGTTATGGCTACACCTTC
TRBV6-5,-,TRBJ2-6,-,CASSYSLGAGANVLTF,TGTGCCAGCAGTTACTCCTTGGGCGCCGGGGCCAACGTCCTGACTTTC
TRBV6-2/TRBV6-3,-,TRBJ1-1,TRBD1,CASSYQSFWRTGGEAFF,TGTGCCAGCAGTTACCAATCTTTTTGGAGGACAGGGGGCGAAGCTTTCTTT
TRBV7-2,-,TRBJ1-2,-,CASSPSGRGDYGYTF,TGTGCCAGCAGCCCTAGCGGCAGGGGTGACTATGGCTACACCTTC
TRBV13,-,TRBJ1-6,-,CASSTTGSNNSPLHF,TGTGCCAGCAGCACCACAGGGTCCAATAATTCACCCCTCCACTTT
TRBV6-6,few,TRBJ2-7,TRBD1,CASSYLGGGQGWSYEQYF,TGTGCCAGCAGTTATCTGGGGGGCGGACAGGGATGGTCCTACGAGCAGTACTTC